The rows below give T cell receptor beta chains drawn from one sample of a study of CD4 T cells in relation to SARS-CoV-2 and coronaviruses. No antigen has been identified for these receptors. Profiled with immunoSEQ multiplex PCR; TCRdb holds only in-frame clones, not every one. The repertoire includes about 23,000 clones, 73% of them detected once, and less than 20% sits in the top ten. The sequenced sample consisted of CD4+ T cells from PBMCs, cultured in vitro. These receptors came from a human donor in good health. CDR3s include the opening cysteine and the closing phenylalanine or tryptophan. Fields, in order: V gene, J gene, D gene, clone size, CDR3 protein, CDR3 DNA. D genes are given only for firm matches. Size is omitted from some rows. Given values are once, few, many or a class for expanded clones.

TRBV27,TRBJ2-7,NA,few,CASSLSGSYEQYF,TGTGCCAGCAGTTTATCGGGGTCCTACGAGCAGTACTTC
TRBV30,TRBJ1-2,NA,NA,CAWSGGSSGSNYGYTF,TGTGCCTGGAGTGGTGGCAGCTCCGGTTCTAACTATGGCTACACCTTC
TRBV11-2,TRBJ1-2,NA,NA,CASSLGHESGYTF,TGTGCCAGCAGCTTAGGCCACGAAAGTGGCTACACCTTC
TRBV25-1,TRBJ2-7,TRBD2,NA,CASSVSTSGSYEQYF,TGTGCCAGCAGTGTGTCGACTAGCGGCTCCTACGAGCAGTACTTC
TRBV10-3,TRBJ2-2,NA,NA,CAISGDLTGELFF,TGTGCCATCAGTGGGGACCTGACCGGGGAGCTGTTTTTT
TRBV7-9,TRBJ2-7,TRBD2,NA,CASSPRERSYEQYF,TGTGCCAGCTCTCCGCGGGAGCGCTCCTACGAGCAGTACTTC
TRBV30,TRBJ1-1,NA,few,CAWSVRENTEAFF,TGTGCCTGGAGTGTGAGGGAGAACACTGAAGCTTTCTTT
TRBV7-8,TRBJ2-1,TRBD2,NA,CASRDSGSRAEQFF,TGTGCCAGCAGAGATAGCGGGAGTCGGGCAGAGCAGTTCTTC
TRBV2,TRBJ1-2,NA,NA,CASSYNGLALGGYTF,TGTGCCAGCAGTTACAATGGGCTCGCCCTAGGTGGCTACACCTTC
TRBV10-3,TRBJ1-2,NA,NA,CAISESGNYGYTF,TGTGCCATCAGTGAGTCGGGGAACTATGGCTACACCTTC
TRBV24-1,TRBJ2-7,TRBD1,once,CATSDSTGERYEQYF,TGTGCCACCAGTGATTCGACAGGGGAAAGGTACGAGCAGTACTTC
TRBV7-6,TRBJ1-5,NA,NA,CASSLMANRNAQPQHF,TGTGCCAGCAGCTTAATGGCAAACCGAAACGCCCAGCCCCAGCATTTT
TRBV28,TRBJ1-1,TRBD1,NA,CASSFPGGGNTEAFF,TGTGCCAGCAGTTTCCCAGGGGGCGGGAACACTGAAGCTTTCTTT
TRBV5-6,TRBJ1-2,NA,NA,CASSLAAENYGYTF,TGTGCCAGCAGCTTGGCCGCGGAGAACTATGGCTACACCTTC
TRBV7-3,TRBJ1-6,TRBD1,NA,CASSLRGTANNSPLHF,TGTGCCAGCAGCTTACGCGGGACAGCTAATAATTCACCCCTCCACTTT
TRBV5-1,TRBJ2-7,NA,NA,CASSLKDFSSYEQYF,TGCGCCAGCAGCTTGAAGGACTTCAGCTCCTACGAGCAGTACTTC
TRBV2,TRBJ1-2,TRBD1,NA,CASSETGEVPYGYTF,TGTGCCAGCAGTGAAACAGGGGAGGTCCCCTATGGCTACACCTTC
TRBV3-1/TRBV3-2,TRBJ1-4,NA,NA,CASSQDLRGGLFF,TGTGCCAGCAGCCAAGACCTACGAGGGGGACTGTTTTTT
TRBV3-1/TRBV3-2,TRBJ2-1,NA,once,CASSPRGAYSYNEQFF,TGTGCCAGCAGCCCTAGGGGGGCTTACTCCTACAATGAGCAGTTCTTC
TRBV9,TRBJ2-5,TRBD2,NA,CASSVGAGEGETQYF,TGTGCCAGCAGCGTCGGGGCGGGAGAGGGTGAGACCCAGTACTTC